This T cell receptor beta chain was captured by sequencing in a study of CD8+ T cells in alopecia areata. As the sequencing template, cDNA was produced by extracting RNA and reverse transcribing it. The protocol was immunoSEQ multiplex PCR, while the TCRdb copy is restricted to in-frame clones and leaves out a portion. The table lists under 70,000 clones, about 96% of them singletons. Per germline, CDR1 LGHNA and CDR2 YNFKEQ. CDR3 length: 12 residues. Between the trimmed V and J ends, which lost 1 base and 6 bases, there was a span of 6 bases. Study-wide findings and caveats: Scalp sample sequencing also detects resident alphabeta T cells of normal skin. The study found higher clonality in lesional than normal scalp, especially in alopecia totalis/universalis.

On this clone itself: What it recognizes is unknown.

This material consisted of CD8+ T cells sorted from blood, taken at week 0. The receptor comes from a human donor with alopecia areata. The genes are TRBV4-2 and TRBJ1-1; no firm D call. This CDR3 is CASSQVGAEAFF. In DNA, the CDR3 is TGTGCCAGCAGCCAAGTTGGGGCTGAAGCTTTCTTT.